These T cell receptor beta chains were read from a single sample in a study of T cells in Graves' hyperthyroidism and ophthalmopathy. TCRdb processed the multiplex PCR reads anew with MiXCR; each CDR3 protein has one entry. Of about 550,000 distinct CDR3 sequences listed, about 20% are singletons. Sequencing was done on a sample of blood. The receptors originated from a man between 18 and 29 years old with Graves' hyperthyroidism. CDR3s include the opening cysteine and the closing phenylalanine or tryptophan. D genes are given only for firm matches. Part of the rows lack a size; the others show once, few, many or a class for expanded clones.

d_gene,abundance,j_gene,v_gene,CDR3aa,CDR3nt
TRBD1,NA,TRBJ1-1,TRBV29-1,CSVRQGRATEAFF,TGCAGCGTACGACAGGGGAGGGCCACTGAAGCTTTCTTT
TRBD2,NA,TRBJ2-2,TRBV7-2,CASSRTSEAGELFF,TGTGCCAGCAGCCGGACTAGCGAAGCCGGGGAGCTGTTTTTT
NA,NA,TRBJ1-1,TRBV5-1,CASSRDGPEAFF,TGCGCCAGCAGCCGGGACGGGCCCGAAGCTTTCTTT
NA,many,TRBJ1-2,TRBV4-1,CASSQDIWGRVAVGYTF,TGCGCCAGCAGCCAAGATATTTGGGGCAGGGTTGCGGTTGGCTACACCTTC
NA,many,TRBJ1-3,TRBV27,CASSQDNRPGNTIYF,TGTGCCAGCAGTCAAGACAACCGCCCTGGAAACACCATATATTTT
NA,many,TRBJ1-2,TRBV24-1,CATSAEGISYGYTF,TGTGCCACCAGTGCGGAGGGAATTAGCTATGGCTACACCTTC
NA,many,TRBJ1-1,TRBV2,CASKDGSYEAFF,TGTGCCAGCAAGGACGGATCTTATGAAGCTTTCTTT
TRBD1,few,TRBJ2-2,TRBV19,CASSPGTAINTGELFF,TGTGCCAGTAGTCCCGGGACAGCCATCAACACCGGGGAGCTGTTTTTT
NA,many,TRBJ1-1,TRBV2,CASSELGNTEAFF,TGTGCCAGCAGTGAGTTGGGGAACACTGAAGCTTTCTTT
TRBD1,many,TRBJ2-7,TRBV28,CASSLTGPSYEQYF,TGTGCCAGCAGTTTGACAGGGCCCTCCTACGAGCAGTACTTC
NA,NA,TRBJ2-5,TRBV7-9,CASSLGAQYRETQYF,TGTGCCAGCAGCTTAGGGGCCCAGTACCGGGAGACCCAGTACTTC